This T cell receptor beta chain was found in a study of T cells after yellow fever vaccination. TCRdb analysed the 5' RACE reads with MiXCR anew, one entry per CDR3 protein. The table has approximately 580,000 distinct CDR3 sequences, about 15% seen once. V was shortened by 3 bases and J by 1 base, with 12 bases between the two germline ends. The CDR3 runs to 15 residues. Per the germline V gene, CDR1 is SGHAT and CDR2 is FQNNGV. The study's findings and limits: A faster peak, day 5 versus 15, was reached by the weaker secondary response. Post-booster repertoires contained most primary-vaccination clones again (about 95% CD4, over 70% CD8). Contamination of FACS-sorted repertoires by abundant clonotypes from the bulk population could occur.

Only a few counts were recorded for this clonotype. Its cognate antigen is unknown. This receptor was obtained from a man between 18 and 35 years old who received the YFV17D yellow fever vaccine. This chain joins TRBV11-2 and TRBJ1-1, with TRBD1 as a possible D gene (5 bases). The source material was PBMCs, sampled less than 6 days after the first yellow fever vaccination. The CDR3 sequence: CASSFGRGRNTEAFF. The CDR3 DNA sequence: TGTGCCAGCAGCTTCGGGAGGGGACGGAACACTGAAGCTTTCTTT.